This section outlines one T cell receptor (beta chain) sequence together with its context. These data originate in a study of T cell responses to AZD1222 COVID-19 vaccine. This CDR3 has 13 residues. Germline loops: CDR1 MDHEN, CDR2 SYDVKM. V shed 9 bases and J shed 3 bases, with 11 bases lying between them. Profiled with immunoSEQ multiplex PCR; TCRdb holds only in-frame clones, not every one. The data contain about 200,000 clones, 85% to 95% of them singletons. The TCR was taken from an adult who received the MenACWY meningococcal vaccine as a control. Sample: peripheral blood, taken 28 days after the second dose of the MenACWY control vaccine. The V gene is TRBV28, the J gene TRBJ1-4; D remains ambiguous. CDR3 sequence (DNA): TGTGCCAGTTCCCGGGCAGCTAATGAAAAACTGTTTTTT. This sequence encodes CASSRAANEKLFF.